This T cell receptor beta chain was recorded in a study of cytomegalovirus exposure and HLA in healthy donors. Study context: Roughly 180 million T cells yielded roughly 120 million unique TCR beta sequences, as an earlier analysis found. Broader study findings: Researchers catalogued 164 TCR beta chains as cytomegalovirus-associated. In a later analysis, V- and J-gene trimming of beta chains associated with a DCLRE1C missense variant, replicated independently. Differences between HLA loci emerged in a later analysis of TCR association rates, with DRB1 most and HLA-C fewest.

The PCR had 60 Vbeta and 13 Jbeta primers. TCRdb keeps only in-frame clones here, not all; method: immunoSEQ multiplex PCR. This table has roughly 150,000 clones, 80% appearing once. As to this clone: Its antigen is unknown.

V gave up 8 bases and J gave up 2 bases; unmatched junction bases: 12. Germline V CDR1 and CDR2: MNHNS, SASEGT. CDR3 length: 15 amino acids. Sample: PBMCs. This chain connects TRBV6-1 to TRBJ2-7, with TRBD1 identical over 7 bases. The TCR sequence derives from a man younger than 40 in good health and CMV-seronegative. The CDR3 region has the DNA TGTGCCAGCGGGGAGCCTCAGGGGGTCCCCTACGAGCAGTACTTC. It specifies CASGEPQGVPYEQYF.